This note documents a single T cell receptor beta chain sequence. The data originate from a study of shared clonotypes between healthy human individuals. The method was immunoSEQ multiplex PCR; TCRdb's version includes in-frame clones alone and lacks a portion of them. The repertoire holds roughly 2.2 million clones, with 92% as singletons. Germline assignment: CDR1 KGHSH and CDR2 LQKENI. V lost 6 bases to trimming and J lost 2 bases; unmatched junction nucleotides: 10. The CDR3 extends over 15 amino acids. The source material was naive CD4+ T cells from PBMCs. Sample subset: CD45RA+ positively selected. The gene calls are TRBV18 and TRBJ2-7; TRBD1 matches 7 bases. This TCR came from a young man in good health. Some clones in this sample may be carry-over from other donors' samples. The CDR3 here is CASSSLQGSPYEQYF. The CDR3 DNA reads TGTGCCAGCTCCTCCCTACAGGGGAGCCCCTACGAGCAGTACTTC.